These 18 T cell receptor beta chains were sequenced from one sample in a study of blood T cell repertoires in COVID-19. Repertoires were generated with immunoSEQ multiplex PCR, while TCRdb's copy carries only in-frame clones and drops some. The sample has over 200,000 clones, around 90% seen once. The sample taken for sequencing was PBMCs or T cells enriched from blood (not recorded which). The receptors shown here come from a woman aged 25-40 years who had been exposed to COVID-19.

The genes are TRBV27 and TRBJ2-7; D possibly corresponds to TRBD2 (6 bases). V was trimmed by 5 bases and J by 0 bases, leaving 11 bases between them. From germline, CDR1 is MNHEY and CDR2 SMNVEV (reference sequence). This CDR3 region has 14 residues. DNA of the CDR3: TGTGCCAGCAGTCTATGGACTAACTCCTACGAGCAGTACTTC. This codes for CASSLWTNSYEQYF.

The chain recombines TRBV3-1 (or the pseudogene TRBV3-2) with TRBJ1-5; 11 nucleotides match TRBD1. The trim removed 5 bases at V and 2 bases at J, leaving 8 bases unmatched. This CDR3 is built from 17 residues. Germline lookup yields CDR1 LGHDT and CDR2 YNNKEL (reference sequence). CDR3 in DNA: TGTGCCAGCAGCATGGGACAGGGGGTGTTCGGCAATCAGCCCCAGCATTTT. This encodes CASSMGQGVFGNQPQHF.

The gene calls are TRBV5-1 and TRBJ2-7; TRBD2 matches 8 bases. The germline V gene encodes CDR1 SGHRS and CDR2 YFSETQ. With V trimmed by 1 base and J by 7 bases, 7 bases remained unmatched. The CDR3 spans 14 residues. CDR3 region: CASSLTGGTQEQYF. The CDR3 DNA sequence: TGCGCCAGCAGCTTGACGGGAGGGACCCAAGAGCAGTACTTC.

CDR3 in DNA: TGTGCCAGCTCACGCGGGAATCAGGGTCAGCCCCAGCATTTT. It translates to CASSRGNQGQPQHF. The rearrangement joins TRBV18 to TRBJ1-5; D is perhaps TRBD1 (5 bases). With 4 bases removed from V and 6 bases from J, the gap between germline ends came to 13 bases. CDR3 length: 14 amino acids. Germline CDR1 reads KGHSH; CDR2 reads LQKENI.

This chain joins TRBV10-1 and TRBJ2-7; maybe TRBD2 (6 bases). This CDR3 region has 13 residues. Trimming took off 3 bases at V and 2 bases at J, with 8 bases between the two ends. Germline lookup yields CDR1 WNHNN and CDR2 SYGVQD (reference sequence). The CDR3 DNA is TGCGCCAGCAGTGATGGCGGGACCTACGAGCAGTACTTC. It encodes CASSDGGTYEQYF.

This clone has a count of ten or more. The chain carries TRBV27 and TRBJ1-2; 7 bases match TRBD1. The CDR3 sequence is 14 residues long. Germline loops: CDR1 MNHEY, CDR2 SMNVEV (reference sequence). Trimming removed 3 bases from V and 8 bases from J; junction bases left unmatched: 9. CDR3: CASSLRDSAYGYTF. Here the CDR3 DNA reads TGTGCCAGCAGTTTGCGGGACAGTGCTTACGGCTACACCTTC.

The rearrangement links TRBV11-2 to TRBJ1-2, with TRBD1 as a possible D gene (5 bases). The CDR3 runs to 11 residues. V gave up 1 base and J gave up 12 bases, with 9 bases separating them. Germline V gene lookup returns CDR1 SGHAT and CDR2 FQNNGV. In DNA form, the CDR3 reads TGTGCCAGCAGCTTAGCGGGGGAGAACACCTTC. Amino acid sequence: CASSLAGENTF.

The chain combines TRBV5-1 with TRBJ2-2; 12 nucleotides line up with TRBD1. The CDR3 loop spans 13 amino acids. Germline CDR1 reads SGHRS; CDR2 reads YFSETQ. V shed 7 bases, J shed 7 bases, and the junction held 2 bases outside the gene matches. CDR3 sequence reads: CASGTGGFGELFF. CDR3 DNA sequence: TGCGCCAGCGGGACAGGGGGCTTCGGGGAGCTGTTTTTT.

This chain links TRBV30 with TRBJ1-1; maybe TRBD1 (6 bases). CDR1 and CDR2 (germline): GTSNPN, SVGIG (reference sequence). The CDR3 spans 15 residues. With 0 bases removed from V and 3 bases from J, the gap between germline ends came to 14 bases. CDR3 nucleotides: TGTGCCTGGAGTGTACGGTGGGGGCTGGACACTGAAGCTTTCTTT. It translates to CAWSVRWGLDTEAFF.

The rearrangement joins TRBV4-1 to TRBJ1-2; 7 bases match TRBD1. Per the germline V gene, CDR1 is MGHRA and CDR2 is YSYEKL. The CDR3 contains 15 residues. V trimming: 0 bases; J trimming: 4 bases; junction bases outside the gene matches: 5. For the CDR3, the DNA is TGCGCCAGCAGCCAAGACTCAGGGGGTTTCTATGGCTACACCTTC. Residues: CASSQDSGGFYGYTF.

This sequence joins TRBV15 and TRBJ1-6; TRBD1 matches at 11 bases. The CDR3 loop spans 15 amino acids. V shed 2 bases, J shed 10 bases, and the junction held 4 bases outside the gene matches. Germline V gene lookup returns CDR1 LNHNV and CDR2 YYDKDF (reference sequence). CDR3: CATSRLDRGLSPLHF. CDR3 nucleotide sequence: TGTGCCACCAGCAGATTGGACAGGGGGCTGTCACCCCTCCACTTT.

The J gene is TRBJ2-7, the V gene TRBV2; 9 positions agree with TRBD1. This CDR3 comprises 14 residues. V lost 3 bases to trimming and J lost 4 bases; unmatched junction nucleotides: 4. Germline V gene lookup returns CDR1 SNHLY and CDR2 FYNNEI. The CDR3 DNA reads as TGTGCCAGCAGTGACTTTGGACAGGGGTACGAGCAGTACTTC. Translated, it gives CASSDFGQGYEQYF.

The genes are TRBV10-3 and TRBJ2-7; 10 bases are a match to TRBD1. The trim removed 6 bases at V and 3 bases at J, leaving 8 bases unmatched. This CDR3 has 15 amino acids. CDR1 and CDR2 (germline): ENHRY, SYGVKD. The CDR3 is CAIRIGTGEGYEQYF. For the CDR3, the DNA is TGTGCCATCAGAATCGGGACAGGGGAAGGCTACGAGCAGTACTTC.

The gene calls are TRBV10-3 and TRBJ2-7; D is perhaps TRBD2 (6 bases). The germline CDR1 and CDR2 sequences are ENHRY and SYGVKD. This CDR3 comprises 15 residues. V lost 0 bases, J lost 1 base, and 10 bases lay in between. The CDR3 spells CAISESTGSSYEQYF. CDR3 DNA sequence: TGTGCCATCAGTGAGTCGACCGGGAGTTCCTACGAGCAGTACTTC.

This chain connects TRBV2 to TRBJ2-6; TRBD1 is a possible D gene (5 bases). V was pared by 6 bases and J by 1 base, with 10 bases between. The length of the CDR3 is 15 residues. Germline assignment: CDR1 SNHLY and CDR2 FYNNEI. The CDR3 loop is CASSPTVSGANVLTF. The CDR3 DNA reads as TGTGCCAGCAGCCCGACAGTGTCTGGGGCCAACGTCCTGACTTTC.

The rearrangement joins TRBV11-2 to TRBJ2-3, with D tentatively TRBD1 (5 bases). The CDR3 consists of 15 residues. The germline V and J ends were trimmed by 1 base and 2 bases, with 10 bases remaining between them. Looked up from germline, CDR1 is SGHAT and CDR2 is FQNNGV. The CDR3, as DNA: TGTGCCAGCAGCTTAGTAGGGGTAATCACAGATACGCAGTATTTT. Protein product: CASSLVGVITDTQYF.

The chain carries TRBV9 and TRBJ2-2; D might be TRBD2 (7 bases). The CDR3 spans 17 residues. Between the trimmed V and J ends, which lost 3 bases and 5 bases, there was a span of 20 bases. CDR1 and CDR2 from the germline V gene are SGDLS and YYNGEE. CDR3 amino acids: CASSERGGGRRTGELFF. In DNA, the CDR3 is TGTGCCAGCAGCGAGAGGGGAGGGGGAAGACGGACCGGGGAGCTGTTTTTT.

The chain uses TRBV5-4 and TRBJ2-3, with 7 positions matching TRBD1. This CDR3 spans 14 amino acids. J was trimmed by 5 bases and V by 2 bases; bases with no gene match: 5. Germline CDR1 and CDR2: SGHNT and YYREEE (reference sequence). Here the CDR3 reads CASSFRGPQDTQYF. The CDR3 DNA follows: TGTGCCAGCAGCTTTAGGGGGCCCCAAGATACGCAGTATTTT.